What follows are 5 T cell receptor beta chains derived from one specimen sequenced in a study of blood T cell repertoires in COVID-19. This table comes from immunoSEQ multiplex PCR, and its TCRdb copy is limited to in-frame clones, with some not included. The profile shows approximately 61,000 clones, just under 85% of them singletons. Sequences were obtained from peripheral blood. These receptors were obtained from a man between 65 and 85 years old with acute or convalescent COVID-19.

The chain links TRBV2 to TRBJ2-5, with D perhaps TRBD1 (5 bases). The germline V gene encodes CDR1 SNHLY and CDR2 FYNNEI. The CDR3 contains 13 residues. V was pared by 3 bases and J by 7 bases, with 12 bases between. CDR3 region: CASSDIAQGTQYF. DNA of the CDR3: TGTGCCAGCAGTGATATTGCCCAGGGGACCCAGTACTTC. Filled out from reference TRBV2 and TRBJ2-5, the complete variable domain reads EPEVTQTPSHQVTQMGQEVILRCVPISNHLYFYWYRQILGQKVEFLVSFYNNEISEKSEIFDDQFSVERPDGSNFTLKIRSTKLEDSAMYFCASSDIAQGTQYFGPGTRLLVL.

The CDR3 here is CASSFGLALTDTQYF. The CDR3 coding sequence is TGTGCCAGCAGCTTTGGGCTAGCACTCACAGATACGCAGTATTTT. The chain combines TRBV5-6 with TRBJ2-3; D is perhaps TRBD2 (5 bases). The V gene lost 2 bases and the J gene lost 2 bases, with 12 bases spanning the gap. CDR1 and CDR2 (germline): SGHDT, YYEEEE. The CDR3 loop spans 15 amino acids. Variable domain in full (rest from reference TRBV5-6 and TRBJ2-3): DAGVTQSPTHLIKTRGQQVTLRCSPKSGHDTVSWYQQALGQGPQFIFQYYEEEERQRGNFPDRFSGHQFPNYSSELNVNALLLGDSALYLCASSFGLALTDTQYFGPGTRLTVL.

The J gene is TRBJ2-1, the V gene TRBV7-3; TRBD1 might be the D (6 bases). This CDR3 is 14 amino acids long. Trimming took off 5 bases at V and 10 bases at J, with 18 bases between the two ends. Germline V gene lookup returns CDR1 SGHTA and CDR2 FQGTGA. In nucleotides, the CDR3 is TGTGCCAGCAGCATCAGCCCATCACAGGGAGAGCAGTTCTTC. Translating it yields CASSISPSQGEQFF.

The chain recombines TRBV4-1 with TRBJ2-1; the D gene is possibly TRBD1 (6 bases). With 2 bases removed from V and 6 bases from J, the gap between germline ends came to 8 bases. Germline CDR1 and CDR2: MGHRA and YSYEKL. The CDR3 consists of 13 residues. The CDR3 DNA sequence: TGCGCCAGCAGCCAAATAGGGGGCAATGAGCAGTTCTTC. It encodes CASSQIGGNEQFF.

The chain couples TRBV4-1 to TRBJ2-7; D may be TRBD1 (5 bases). CDR1 MGHRA and CDR2 YSYEKL come from the germline V gene. CDR3 length: 17 residues. The V end lost 0 bases, the J end lost 0 bases, and 15 bases lay between the germline ends. The CDR3 loop is CASSQDNRQTSSYEQYF. Written as DNA, the CDR3 is TGCGCCAGCAGCCAAGATAATAGACAGACAAGCTCCTACGAGCAGTACTTC.